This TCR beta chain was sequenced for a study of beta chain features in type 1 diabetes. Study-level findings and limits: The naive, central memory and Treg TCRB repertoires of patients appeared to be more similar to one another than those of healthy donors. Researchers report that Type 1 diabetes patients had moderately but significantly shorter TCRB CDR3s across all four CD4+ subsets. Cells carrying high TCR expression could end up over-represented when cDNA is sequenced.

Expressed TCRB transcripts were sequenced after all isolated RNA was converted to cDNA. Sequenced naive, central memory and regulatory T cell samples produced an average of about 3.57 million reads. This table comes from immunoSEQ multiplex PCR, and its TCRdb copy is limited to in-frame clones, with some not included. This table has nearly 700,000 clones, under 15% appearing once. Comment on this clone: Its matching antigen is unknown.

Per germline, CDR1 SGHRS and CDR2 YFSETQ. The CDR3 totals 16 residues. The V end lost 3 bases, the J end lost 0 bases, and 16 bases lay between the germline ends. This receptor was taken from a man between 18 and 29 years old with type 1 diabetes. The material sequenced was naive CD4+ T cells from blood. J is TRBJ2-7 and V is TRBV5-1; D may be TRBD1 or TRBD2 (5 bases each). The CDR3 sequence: CASSSNRDGNSYEQYF. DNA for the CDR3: TGCGCCAGCAGCTCAAATAGGGACGGCAACTCCTACGAGCAGTACTTC.